Each of the 32 T cell receptor beta chains below was sequenced from the same sample in a study of blood T cell repertoires in COVID-19. Clones were sequenced by immunoSEQ multiplex PCR, and TCRdb holds only the in-frame ones, with some missing. The sample holds fewer than 500,000 clones, about 85% seen once. Material for sequencing was PBMCs or T cells enriched from blood (not recorded which). Receptors originate from a woman aged 18-30 years with acute COVID-19.

The chain combines TRBV4-1 with TRBJ2-3; 7 bases fit TRBD1. CDR1 is MGHRA and CDR2 is YSYEKL in the germline V gene. The V and J ends lost 3 bases and 6 bases, in that order; junction bases with no gene match: 3. The CDR3 consists of 13 residues. CDR3 loop: CASSQLQGDTQYF. For the CDR3, the DNA is TGCGCCAGCAGCCAGTTACAGGGGGATACGCAGTATTTT.

This clone has more than one count but fewer than ten. The chain joins TRBV18 to TRBJ1-6; TRBD1 agrees at 8 bases. Germline loops: CDR1 KGHSH, CDR2 LQKENI. The CDR3 covers 14 residues. V trimming: 4 bases; J trimming: 6 bases; junction bases outside the gene matches: 2. This CDR3 is CASSLQGANSPLHF. In nucleotides, the CDR3 is TGTGCCAGCTCACTCCAGGGGGCTAATTCACCCCTCCACTTT. Drawing the rest from reference TRBV18 and TRBJ1-6, the complete variable domain is NAGVMQNPRHLVRRRGQEARLRCSPMKGHSHVYWYRQLPEEGLKFMVYLQKENIIDESGMPKERFSAEFPKEGPSILRIQQVVRGDSAAYFCASSLQGANSPLHFGNGTRLTVT.

This clone was seen just once. The same CDR3 arises from other DNA sequences in this sample as well. The gene calls are TRBV12-3 or TRBV12-4 and TRBJ1-2, with D possibly being TRBD1 (5 bases). The V end was cut by 1 base, the J end by 5 bases, with 8 bases between. The CDR3 length is 13 residues. Written as DNA, the CDR3 is TGTGCCAGCAGTTTAGGGCAGGGATATGGCTACACCTTC. This translates into CASSLGQGYGYTF.

The V call is TRBV10-2, the J call TRBJ1-2, with D perhaps matching TRBD1 (6 bases). With 8 bases removed from V and 7 bases from J, the gap between germline ends came to 20 bases. The CDR3 runs 14 residues. CDR1 WSHSY and CDR2 SAAADI come from the germline V gene. CDR3 DNA sequence: TGCGCCAGCTCAACAGGGCCTGAAAAATCTGGCTACACCTTC. This gives the protein CASSTGPEKSGYTF.

The rearrangement links TRBV5-4 to TRBJ1-2; TRBD1 matches at 8 bases. The CDR3 extends over 12 amino acids. Losses at the gene ends were 5 bases for V and 3 bases for J; bases not matched to a gene: 0. Per the germline V gene, CDR1 is SGHNT and CDR2 is YYREEE (reference sequence). CDR3 region: CASRTGDYGYTF. The DNA for the CDR3 is TGTGCCAGCAGGACAGGGGACTATGGCTACACCTTC. The full variable domain, in which reference TRBV5-4 and TRBJ1-2 provide the parts outside the CDR3, is ETGVTQSPTHLIKTRGQQVTLRCSSQSGHNTVSWYQQALGQGPQFIFQYYREEENGRGNFPPRFSGLQFPNYSSELNVNALELDDSALYLCASRTGDYGYTFGSGTRLTVV.

This clone was detected only once. The chain recombines TRBV7-2 with TRBJ2-1, with 7 positions matching TRBD2. This CDR3 is built from 14 residues. The V gene's germline CDR1 is SGHTA and CDR2 FQGNSA. Trimming cost V 2 bases and J 7 bases; bases outside gene matches: 5. The CDR3 DNA follows: TGTGCCAGCAGCTTACGGACTAGTATAAATGAGCAGTTCTTC. Residues: CASSLRTSINEQFF.

V gene TRBV19 combines with J gene TRBJ1-5; 7 bases map to TRBD1. The CDR3 sequence is 14 residues long. Germline CDR1 LNHDA, CDR2 SQIVND (reference sequence). J gave up 4 bases and V 5 bases, and 5 bases lay outside the gene matches. In nucleotides, the CDR3 is TGTGCCAGTAGTCCCGTACAGGGGAATCAGCCCCAGCATTTT. Its translation: CASSPVQGNQPQHF.

Of note for this clone: Other nucleotide sequences in the sample specify the same CDR3. This chain joins TRBV5-1 and TRBJ2-3; the D gene is possibly TRBD1 (6 bases). V lost 0 bases to trimming and J lost 0 bases, with 11 bases between them. The CDR3 length is 16 residues. The germline V gene has CDR1 SGHRS and CDR2 YFSETQ. The DNA for the CDR3 is TGCGCCAGCAGCTTGGGGGCAGGGGCCAGCACAGATACGCAGTATTTT. Translated: CASSLGAGASTDTQYF.

J is TRBJ1-2 and V is TRBV5-4; D gene ambiguous. Germline assignment: CDR1 SGHNT and CDR2 YYREEE (reference sequence). Trimming removed 0 bases at V and 2 bases at J, with 8 bases between. The CDR3 is 14 residues long. The CDR3 DNA sequence: TGTGCCAGCAGCTTGGGACTTCAGAACTATGGCTACACCTTC. Residues: CASSLGLQNYGYTF.

This sequence joins TRBV28 and TRBJ2-2; a possible D gene is TRBD1 (5 bases). CDR1 is MDHEN and CDR2 is SYDVKM in the germline V gene. This CDR3 is 16 amino acids long. V gave up 3 bases and J gave up 5 bases, with 16 bases separating them. CDR3 region: CASSFYAQGWTGELFF. DNA for the CDR3: TGTGCCAGCAGTTTTTATGCTCAGGGCTGGACCGGGGAGCTGTTTTTT.

Written as DNA, the CDR3 is TGTGCCAGCAGTTCTACAGGGTTTTCCAACTCTAACTATGGCTACACCTTC. Translated, it gives CASSSTGFSNSNYGYTF. The chain employs TRBV27 and TRBJ1-2, with D possibly TRBD1 on 6 matching bases. The CDR3 length is 17 residues. Deletions cut 4 bases from V and 0 bases from J, with 18 bases between. CDR1 and CDR2 from the germline V gene are MNHEY and SMNVEV (reference sequence).

The chain is built from TRBV5-4 and TRBJ2-1; 7 positions agree with TRBD2. This CDR3 has 17 residues. CDR1 is SGHNT and CDR2 is YYREEE in the germline V gene (reference sequence). V gave up 1 base and J gave up 8 bases; unmatched junction bases: 15. CDR3 bases: TGTGCCAGCAGCTTGATGACGAGGACTAGTCAATCAGATGAGCAGTTCTTC. This encodes CASSLMTRTSQSDEQFF.

This clone was found once. V is TRBV2 and J is TRBJ2-5; 7 nucleotides line up with TRBD1. Germline values: CDR1 SNHLY, CDR2 FYNNEI. V lost 10 bases and J lost 5; bases outside the gene matches: 10. There are 13 residues in the CDR3. For the CDR3, the DNA is TGTGCCACCTCGACAGGGAGTCGGGAGACCCAGTACTTC. Residues: CATSTGSRETQYF. The full variable domain, in which reference TRBV2 and TRBJ2-5 provide the parts outside the CDR3, is EPEVTQTPSHQVTQMGQEVILRCVPISNHLYFYWYRQILGQKVEFLVSFYNNEISEKSEIFDDQFSVERPDGSNFTLKIRSTKLEDSAMYFCATSTGSRETQYFGPGTRLLVL.

The V call is TRBV6-4, the J call TRBJ1-1, with a possible D match to TRBD1 (6 bases). The CDR3 is 13 residues long. V gave up 10 bases and J gave up 2 bases, with 14 bases separating them. Looked up from germline, CDR1 is MRHNA and CDR2 is SNTAGT. The CDR3 loop is CATPDRYNTEAFF. CDR3 coding DNA: TGTGCCACCCCGGACAGATACAACACTGAAGCTTTCTTT.

This clone was seen a single time. The chain uses TRBV15 and TRBJ1-6; TRBD1 agrees at 10 bases. Germline assignment: CDR1 LNHNV and CDR2 YYDKDF (reference sequence). V shed 1 base, J shed 7 bases, and the junction held 4 bases outside the gene matches. This CDR3 region has 16 residues. This CDR3 reads CATSRVGTGVNSPLHF. DNA of the CDR3: TGTGCCACCAGCAGAGTAGGGACAGGGGTCAATTCACCCCTCCACTTT.

The genes are TRBV6-5 and TRBJ2-7; D is unclear. This CDR3 spans 13 amino acids. Germline assignment: CDR1 MNHEY and CDR2 SVGAGI. V was cut by 2 bases and J by 3 bases, with 8 bases left in between. For the CDR3, the DNA is TGTGCCAGCAGTTACGACGGAGACTACGAGCAGTACTTC. Its translation: CASSYDGDYEQYF.

The J gene is TRBJ1-1, the V gene TRBV7-9; 7 positions match TRBD1. The CDR3 is 15 residues long. Looked up from germline, CDR1 is SEHNR and CDR2 is FQNEAQ (reference sequence). The junction had 10 bases not matched to a gene; V was cut back by 5 bases and J by 4 bases. CDR3 residues: CASSPPRGEVTEAFF. The CDR3 region has the DNA TGTGCCAGCAGCCCCCCCAGGGGGGAGGTCACTGAAGCTTTCTTT.

The V call is TRBV9, the J call TRBJ2-1; 10 nucleotides match TRBD1. Germline V gene sequence: CDR1 SGDLS, CDR2 YYNGEE. The CDR3 runs 14 residues. The trim removed 4 bases at V and 8 bases at J, leaving 6 bases unmatched. For the CDR3, the DNA is TGTGCCAGCAGCCCGGGACAGGGGTTTGATGAGCAGTTCTTC. It codes for CASSPGQGFDEQFF.

The V call is TRBV30, the J call TRBJ2-3, with 9 bases fitting TRBD2. V shed 4 bases and J 2 bases; nucleotides not matched to a gene: 1. This CDR3 spans 13 amino acids. The V gene's germline CDR1 is GTSNPN and CDR2 SVGIG (reference sequence). The CDR3 region has the DNA TGTGCCTGGACTAGCGGGACCACAGATACGCAGTATTTT. This codes for CAWTSGTTDTQYF.

This chain links TRBV7-9 with TRBJ1-5, with D perhaps TRBD1 (5 bases). The CDR3 consists of 15 residues. V gave up 2 bases and J gave up 0 bases, with 8 bases separating them. Germline CDR1 reads SEHNR; CDR2 reads FQNEAQ (reference sequence). The CDR3 reads CASSLNTGSNQPQHF. The CDR3, as DNA: TGTGCCAGCAGCTTAAATACAGGTAGCAATCAGCCCCAGCATTTT.

This chain connects TRBV2 to TRBJ1-2; TRBD1 aligns across 11 bases. Losses at the gene ends were 5 bases for V and 4 bases for J; bases not matched to a gene: 6. Germline CDR1 is SNHLY and CDR2 is FYNNEI. The CDR3 contains 15 residues. The CDR3 DNA sequence: TGTGCCAGCAGTAACCGGGACAGGGGGACCTATGGCTACACCTTC. It specifies CASSNRDRGTYGYTF.

This clone was counted once. The genes are TRBV7-2 and TRBJ2-2; no reliable D call. The CDR3 runs 15 residues. The V end lost 5 bases, the J end lost 0 bases, and 10 bases lay between the germline ends. Germline-derived CDR1 and CDR2 are SGHTA and FQGNSA. The CDR3 loop reads CASSRSPSNTGELFF. CDR3 DNA: TGTGCCAGCAGCCGGAGCCCCTCGAACACCGGGGAGCTGTTTTTT. The whole variable domain, remainder taken from reference TRBV7-2 and TRBJ2-2, is GAGVSQSPSNKVTEKGKDVELRCDPISGHTALYWYRQSLGQGLEFLIYFQGNSAPDKSGLPSDRFSAERTGGSVSTLTIQRTQQEDSAVYLCASSRSPSNTGELFFGEGSRLTVL.

The chain combines TRBV12-3 or TRBV12-4 with TRBJ2-1; D remains ambiguous. The CDR3 extends over 13 amino acids. The V and J ends lost 6 bases and 7 bases respectively, with 13 bases between them. The CDR3 reads CASRQSRVNEQFF. CDR3 DNA sequence: TGTGCCAGCAGGCAGAGTCGGGTTAATGAGCAGTTCTTC.

The chain has TRBV4-1 and TRBJ1-1; 9 bases map to TRBD1. Germline CDR1 MGHRA, CDR2 YSYEKL. Trimming cost V 4 bases and J 8 bases; bases outside gene matches: 11. This CDR3 is 15 amino acids long. The CDR3 reads CASSPQTGTGIEAFF. The CDR3, as DNA: TGCGCCAGCAGCCCTCAAACCGGGACAGGGATCGAAGCTTTCTTT.

In this sample, this clone turned up a few times. The DNA of the CDR3 is TGCAGCGTTGTGGGAGGGGAGGACTATGGCTACACCTTC. Residues: CSVVGGEDYGYTF. The chain combines TRBV29-1 with TRBJ1-2; the D gene is possibly TRBD1 (5 bases). V was shortened by 4 bases and J by 3 bases, with 12 bases between the two germline ends. Germline V gene lookup returns CDR1 SQVTM and CDR2 ANQGSEA. The CDR3 covers 13 residues.

This chain connects TRBV4-1 to TRBJ1-2; no reliable D call. Germline CDR1 MGHRA, CDR2 YSYEKL. The ends were cut back, 3 bases at V and 6 bases at J, with 5 bases in the middle. The CDR3 totals 11 residues. CDR3 sequence (DNA): TGCGCCAGCAGCCAGGGAGATGGCTACACCTTC. Its protein is CASSQGDGYTF.

CDR3 amino acids: CASSLAFYGGSGANVLTF. The CDR3 DNA follows: TGTGCCAGCAGCTTGGCTTTTTATGGGGGGTCTGGGGCCAACGTCCTGACTTTC. The chain has TRBV5-6 and TRBJ2-6; possibly TRBD2 for D (6 bases). V lost 0 bases and J lost 1, with 14 bases in between. CDR1 SGHDT and CDR2 YYEEEE come from the germline V gene. This CDR3 comprises 18 residues. Looking up the rest from reference TRBV5-6 and TRBJ2-6 gives the full variable domain: DAGVTQSPTHLIKTRGQQVTLRCSPKSGHDTVSWYQQALGQGPQFIFQYYEEEERQRGNFPDRFSGHQFPNYSSELNVNALLLGDSALYLCASSLAFYGGSGANVLTFGAGSRLTVL.

V is TRBV6-2 or TRBV6-3 and J is TRBJ2-3, with a possible D match to TRBD2 (5 bases). There are 13 residues in the CDR3. Trimming left V 5 bases short and J 1 base short, with 7 bases between. Germline V gene data show CDR1 as MNHEY and CDR2 as SVGEGT. The CDR3 DNA is TGTGCCAGCAGTCTTAGCGGCACAGATACGCAGTATTTT. It is translated as CASSLSGTDTQYF.

J is TRBJ2-7 and V is TRBV2; TRBD2 matches 7 bases. CDR1 and CDR2 from the germline V gene are SNHLY and FYNNEI. The trim removed 2 bases at V and 0 bases at J, leaving 10 bases unmatched. The CDR3 is 17 residues long. The CDR3 DNA follows: TGTGCCAGCAGTGAATCGATTCCTGCGGGGGACTCCTACGAGCAGTACTTC. Its protein is CASSESIPAGDSYEQYF. The full variable domain, with the rest looked up from reference TRBV2 and TRBJ2-7, is EPEVTQTPSHQVTQMGQEVILRCVPISNHLYFYWYRQILGQKVEFLVSFYNNEISEKSEIFDDQFSVERPDGSNFTLKIRSTKLEDSAMYFCASSESIPAGDSYEQYFGPGTRLTVT.

The chain combines TRBV5-6 with TRBJ2-1; TRBD2 aligns across 12 bases. Germline V gene data show CDR1 as SGHDT and CDR2 as YYEEEE. Trimming took 4 bases from V and 14 from J; bases not matched to a gene: 4. The CDR3 runs to 12 residues. The CDR3 spells CASSRLAGDEFF. The CDR3 DNA sequence: TGTGCCAGCAGCAGACTAGCGGGAGACGAGTTCTTC.

The rearrangement links TRBV25-1 to TRBJ1-6, with D possibly matching TRBD1 (6 bases). This CDR3 is 15 amino acids long. Germline CDR1 MGHDK, CDR2 SYGVNS. With 1 base removed from V and 7 bases from J, the gap between germline ends came to 11 bases. Here the CDR3 reads CASSEWSQGNSPLHF. CDR3 sequence (DNA): TGTGCCAGCAGTGAATGGTCGCAGGGGAATTCACCCCTCCACTTT.

This sequence joins TRBV6-4 and TRBJ2-1, with D possibly being TRBD2 (7 bases). Germline V gene sequence: CDR1 MRHNA, CDR2 SNTAGT. CDR3 length: 15 residues. Trimming took off 2 bases at V and 2 bases at J, with 10 bases between the two ends. The chain's CDR3 is CASSDRGGTYNEQFF. The CDR3 DNA is TGTGCCAGCAGTGACAGGGGGGGAACCTACAATGAGCAGTTCTTC.